These 14 T cell receptor beta chains were all obtained from the same sample, sequenced in a study of Tregs in tolerant kidney transplant recipients (dated by TCRdb to about 2019). Receptor amplification or capture employed the immunoSEQ multiplex PCR assay. TCRdb's version of the immuneACCESS table is confined to in-frame rearrangements and falls short of the full clone set. An unresolved V gene accounts for under half of the shortfall where checked; the remainder is of unknown origin. This sample has some 90,000 clones in its table, and more than 90% of those were observed once. Roughly 5% of the sample belongs to the ten largest clones. Sample: CD8+ T cells from blood. These receptors were taken from a human donor in good health.

The rearrangement joins TRBV19 to TRBJ1-1, with a weak D call TRBD1 (5 bases). Germline-derived CDR1 and CDR2 are LNHDA and SQIVND (reference sequence). The CDR3 loop spans 12 amino acids. The V end was cut by 3 bases, the J end by 7 bases, with 9 bases between. CDR3 nucleotides: TGTGCCAGTAGTATCGGGGGAGTTGAAGCTTTCTTT. It specifies CASSIGGVEAFF. The variable domain in full, completed from reference TRBV19 and TRBJ1-1, reads DGGITQSPKYLFRKEGQNVTLSCEQNLNHDAMYWYRQDPGQGLRLIYYSQIVNDFQKGDIAEGYSVSREKKESFPLTVTSAQKNPTAFYLCASSIGGVEAFFGQGTRLTVV.

The rearrangement links TRBV15 to TRBJ2-7; TRBD1 matches at 9 bases. The V gene's germline CDR1 is LNHNV and CDR2 YYDKDF (reference sequence). The CDR3 is 14 residues long. Trimming cost V 5 bases and J 3 bases; bases outside gene matches: 5. CDR3 loop: CATSEGTGLYEQYF. CDR3 sequence (DNA): TGTGCCACCAGCGAAGGGACAGGGCTCTACGAGCAGTACTTC. The complete variable domain, with remaining parts taken from reference TRBV15 and TRBJ2-7, reads DAMVIQNPRYQVTQFGKPVTLSCSQTLNHNVMYWYQQKSSQAPKLLFHYYDKDFNNEADTPDNFQSRRPNTSFCFLDIRSPGLGDTAMYLCATSEGTGLYEQYFGPGTRLTVT.

As to this clone: The same CDR3 arises from other DNA sequences in this sample as well. CDR3: CASSLGDEQYF. The CDR3 coding sequence is TGTGCCAGCAGTTTAGGGGACGAGCAGTACTTC. The gene calls are TRBV27 and TRBJ2-7; D remains ambiguous. Trimming cost V 2 bases and J 5 bases, with 4 bases left between them. Germline V gene lookup returns CDR1 MNHEY and CDR2 SMNVEV (reference sequence). The CDR3 runs to 11 residues.

The V call is TRBV10-3, the J call TRBJ2-7, with 9 bases lining up with TRBD1. Germline assignment: CDR1 ENHRY and CDR2 SYGVKD. The V gene end was trimmed by 6 bases and the J gene end by 4 bases; junction bases not matched to a gene: 13. This CDR3 comprises 16 residues. The CDR3 region has the DNA TGTGCCATCAGCCCGATGCGCGGGACAGGGATTTACGAGCAGTACTTC. Translating it yields CAISPMRGTGIYEQYF.

The chain carries TRBV5-1 and TRBJ1-1, with 7 bases that match TRBD1. This CDR3 has 16 amino acids. Looked up from germline, CDR1 is SGHRS and CDR2 is YFSETQ. V lost 4 bases, J lost 3 bases, and 12 bases stayed unmatched. The CDR3 DNA reads as TGCGCCAGCAGCCCCTACCAAACAGGGGTTTACACTGAAGCTTTCTTT. It encodes CASSPYQTGVYTEAFF.

The chain joins TRBV9 to TRBJ2-1; D perhaps matches TRBD2 (7 bases). The CDR3 consists of 16 residues. Between the trimmed V and J ends, which lost 6 bases and 4 bases, there was a span of 20 bases. Germline CDR1 is SGDLS and CDR2 is YYNGEE. The CDR3 DNA sequence: TGTGCCAGCACCGCATATTACAGCGGGACATACAATGAGCAGTTCTTC. It yields the protein CASTAYYSGTYNEQFF.

The chain carries TRBV6-1 and TRBJ2-7; D is tentatively TRBD1 or TRBD2 (6 bases each). Germline CDR1 is MNHNS and CDR2 is SASEGT. This CDR3 contains 15 residues. V was clipped by 8 bases and J by 5 bases, with 22 bases between them. The CDR3 sequence: CASGQGRGRTDEQYF. The CDR3 nucleotides are TGTGCCAGCGGGCAGGGGCGGGGCCGGACAGACGAGCAGTACTTC.

The V gene is TRBV7-9, the J gene TRBJ2-3; D is unresolved. V was clipped by 1 base and J by 2 bases, with 7 bases between them. The CDR3 has 14 amino acids. Germline V gene lookup returns CDR1 SEHNR and CDR2 FQNEAQ (reference sequence). CDR3 protein: CASSLDGPTDTQYF. DNA of the CDR3: TGTGCCAGCAGCTTAGACGGCCCCACAGATACGCAGTATTTT. The whole variable domain, remainder taken from reference TRBV7-9 and TRBJ2-3, is DTGVSQNPRHKITKRGQNVTFRCDPISEHNRLYWYRQTLGQGPEFLTYFQNEAQLEKSRLLSDRFSAERPKGSFSTLEIQRTEQGDSAMYLCASSLDGPTDTQYFGPGTRLTVL.

The chain recombines TRBV7-8 with TRBJ2-3, with D hard to call. This CDR3 is built from 11 residues. V shed 4 bases and J shed 10 bases, with 9 bases lying between them. In germline, CDR1 is SGHVS, CDR2 FQNEAQ. CDR3: CASSSLISQYF. The DNA for the CDR3 is TGTGCCAGCAGCTCCTTAATCTCGCAGTATTTT.

The gene calls are TRBV5-8 and TRBJ1-2; no clear D gene. Per germline, CDR1 SGHTS and CDR2 YDEGEE. The V end lost 4 bases, the J end lost 8 bases, and 12 bases lay between the germline ends. The CDR3 runs to 12 residues. The CDR3 nucleotides are TGTGCCAGCAGCCCGGGCAGGTACGGCTACACCTTC. Its translation: CASSPGRYGYTF.

Concerning this clone itself: A junction end diverges from the germline sequence, so it may reflect a read error. The V and J genes are TRBV13 and TRBJ2-2; TRBD1 matches 7 bases. The CDR3 runs to 16 residues. CDR1 PRHDT and CDR2 FYEKMQ come from the germline V gene (reference sequence). DNA for the CDR3: TGTGCCGGCAGGGGGAGAGGGGAGTTGAACACCGGGGAGCTGTTTTTT. Translating gives CAGRGRGELNTGELFF.

V and J are TRBV5-6 and TRBJ1-2; D is unresolved. Germline V gene sequence: CDR1 SGHDT, CDR2 YYEEEE. Trimming pared 1 base from V and 6 bases from J, leaving 16 bases between. The CDR3 spans 15 residues. The CDR3 reads CASSLPKGVVHGYTF. Here the CDR3 DNA reads TGTGCCAGCAGCTTGCCTAAGGGCGTTGTCCATGGCTACACCTTC.

This chain uses TRBV7-9 with TRBJ2-1; 7 nucleotides align to TRBD2. The germline V gene has CDR1 SEHNR and CDR2 FQNEAQ (reference sequence). The CDR3 totals 16 residues. Trimming cost V 5 bases and J 6 bases; bases outside gene matches: 13. CDR3 in amino acids: CASSARSGKDRNEQFF. The CDR3 coding sequence is TGTGCCAGCAGCGCCCGAAGCGGGAAGGACCGCAATGAGCAGTTCTTC.

This chain connects TRBV30 to TRBJ1-1; no definite D call. The germline V gene encodes CDR1 GTSNPN and CDR2 SVGIG (reference sequence). The V gene lost 1 base and the J gene lost 7 bases, with 7 bases spanning the gap. There are 11 residues in the CDR3. The CDR3 DNA sequence: TGTGCCTGGAGTGCTCTCCATGAAGCTTTCTTT. Encoded protein: CAWSALHEAFF.